The rows below give T cell receptor beta chains drawn from one sample of a study of blood T cell repertoires in COVID-19. Sequencing was performed with immunoSEQ multiplex PCR; in TCRdb, only in-frame clones are kept and a portion is missing. The sample has 400,000 to 550,000 clones, about 89% seen once. The sequenced sample was peripheral blood. These receptors originate from a woman aged 25 to 39 with acute or convalescent COVID-19. The CDR3 runs from the conserved cysteine through the conserved F or W. Fields, in order: J gene, CDR3 length, D gene, V gene, CDR3 protein. A D gene is named only where the DNA matches it firmly.

>TRBJ2-1|16|TRBD2|TRBV18
CASSTGLAGGHNEQFF
>TRBJ2-7|15|TRBD1|TRBV2
CASSEPGGPSYEQYF
>TRBJ2-5|15|TRBD2|TRBV5-1
CASSLGGGIQETQYF
>TRBJ2-5|15|TRBD1|TRBV7-9
CASSLPPTGEETQYF
>TRBJ1-6|15|.|TRBV2
CASSEFRDSHSPLHF
>TRBJ1-1|15|TRBD1|TRBV5-1
CASSDGQGGGKTAFF
>TRBJ2-1|13|TRBD1|TRBV10-3
CAISAGQDNEQFF
>TRBJ1-2|13|TRBD1|TRBV7-2
CASSYGTGDGYTF
>TRBJ1-1|15|TRBD1|TRBV10-3
CAIGRTGAPESEAFF
>TRBJ1-2|15|.|TRBV7-9
CASSPSGGVNYGYTF
>TRBJ2-3|13|.|TRBV5-1
CASSVYQRDTQYF
>TRBJ2-7|15|.|TRBV7-3
CASSLTGAKGYEQYF
>TRBJ2-7|14|TRBD1|TRBV9
CASSVGQGGYEQYF
>TRBJ2-1|19|.|TRBV6-1
CASSEVLSGTSDGHNEQFF
>TRBJ2-3|14|TRBD2|TRBV28
CASSLPRGGDTQYF
>TRBJ1-1|14|TRBD1|TRBV19
CASKRTGRDTEAFF
>TRBJ2-4|13|.|TRBV6-4
CASSDGGGNIQYF
>TRBJ2-3|16|TRBD2|TRBV2
CASSPGQRGGRDTQYF
>TRBJ2-2|15|TRBD1|TRBV5-5
CASSSPKGATGELFF
>TRBJ1-4|14|.|TRBV19
CASSIDQTRGKLFF
>TRBJ1-2|14|.|TRBV21-1
CASARGGRLYGYTF
>TRBJ2-2|15|TRBD1|TRBV15
CATSRPGQGAGELFF
>TRBJ1-1|13|.|TRBV11-3
CASSSQQGTEAFF
>TRBJ2-1|20|TRBD2|TRBV6-4
CASSVRRGLAGDLSYNEQFF
>TRBJ2-1|15|TRBD1|TRBV18
CASSRTGGNYNEQFF
>TRBJ1-3|12|.|TRBV11-3
CASSFTGNTIYF
>TRBJ2-1|17|.|TRBV7-8
CASSQITGSLSYNEQFF
>TRBJ1-5|14|TRBD1|TRBV18
CASSPTGSKQPQHF
>TRBJ2-7|16|TRBD1|TRBV18
CASSEAWGTGRNEQYF
>TRBJ1-3|16|.|TRBV21-1
CASTSREGSAGNTIYF
>TRBJ2-7|13|.|TRBV29-1
CSVETSVTYEQYF
>TRBJ2-7|16|TRBD2|TRBV11-2
CASSLVGGVAPYEQYF
>TRBJ2-3|19|TRBD1|TRBV5-3
CARSSPGQGHLGGTDTQYF
>TRBJ1-3|18|TRBD1|TRBV5-1
CASRPIPRGGAYGNTIYF
>TRBJ1-2|15|TRBD1|TRBV6-5
CASSYVGQGFGGYTF